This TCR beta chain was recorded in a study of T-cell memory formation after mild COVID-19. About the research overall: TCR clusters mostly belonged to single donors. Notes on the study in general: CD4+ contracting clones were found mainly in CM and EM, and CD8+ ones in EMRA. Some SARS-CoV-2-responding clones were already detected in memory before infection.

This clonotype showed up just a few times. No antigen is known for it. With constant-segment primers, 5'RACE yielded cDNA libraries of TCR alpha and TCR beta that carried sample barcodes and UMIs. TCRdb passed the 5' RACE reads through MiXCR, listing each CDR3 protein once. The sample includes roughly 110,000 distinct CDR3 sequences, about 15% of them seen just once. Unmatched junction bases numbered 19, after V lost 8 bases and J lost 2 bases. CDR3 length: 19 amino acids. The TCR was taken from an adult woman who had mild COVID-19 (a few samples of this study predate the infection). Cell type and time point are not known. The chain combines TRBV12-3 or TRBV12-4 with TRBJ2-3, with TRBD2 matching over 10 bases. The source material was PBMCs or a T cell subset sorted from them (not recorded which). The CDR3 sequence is CASALLGLAEDLFTDTQYF. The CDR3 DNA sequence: TGTGCCAGCGCTCTCCTCGGACTAGCGGAGGACCTTTTCACAGATACGCAGTATTTT.